This section outlines one TCR beta chain sequence together with its context. Its antigen is not identified. This PCR relied on a set of 60 Vbeta primers and 13 Jbeta primers. Libraries were prepared by immunoSEQ multiplex PCR; TCRdb keeps only in-frame clonotypes and omits some of them. The data show about 82,000 clones, around 70% seen once. The data are from a study of cytomegalovirus exposure and HLA in healthy donors. Study-level background: The study placed about 81% of its roughly 430 genotyped donors in the Caucasian-associated ancestry cluster.

General study results and limits: What TCR beta sequences reportedly achieved was accurate prediction of HLA-A and HLA-B alleles in most subjects. Among the CMV-associated chains, a few were confirmed in vitro as specific for CMV antigens. Both high specificity and high sensitivity reportedly marked the classifier's diagnosis of cytomegalovirus status.

Germline CDR1 and CDR2: MNHNS and SASEGT. V was shortened by 2 bases and J by 2 bases, with 21 bases between the two germline ends. This CDR3 spans 18 amino acids. The source is a woman between 45 and 65 years old in good health and CMV-seropositive. The genes are TRBV6-1 and TRBJ1-1; a possible D gene is TRBD1 (6 bases). Sequenced: PBMCs. CDR3 protein: CASSEILRTGQLNTEAFF. The CDR3 region has the DNA TGTGCCAGCAGTGAAATCCTCCGAACTGGACAGTTAAACACTGAAGCTTTCTTT.